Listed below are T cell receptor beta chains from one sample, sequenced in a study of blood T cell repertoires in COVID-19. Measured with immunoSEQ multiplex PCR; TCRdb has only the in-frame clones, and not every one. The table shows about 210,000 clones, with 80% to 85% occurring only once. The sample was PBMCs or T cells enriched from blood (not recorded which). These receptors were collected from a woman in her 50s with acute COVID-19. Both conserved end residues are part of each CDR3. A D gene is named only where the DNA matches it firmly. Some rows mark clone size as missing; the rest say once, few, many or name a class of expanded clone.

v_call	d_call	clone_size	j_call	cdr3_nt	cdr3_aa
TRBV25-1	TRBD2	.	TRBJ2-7	TGTGCCAGCAGATCCGCTAGCGGACTCTACGAGCAGTACTTC	CASRSASGLYEQYF
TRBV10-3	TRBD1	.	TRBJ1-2	TGTGCCATCAGTGACCCTTTGACAGGGCGGAACTATGGCTACACCTTC	CAISDPLTGRNYGYTF
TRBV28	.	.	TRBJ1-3	TGTGCCAGCAGCCTCTTAGCGGGAAACACCATATATTTT	CASSLLAGNTIYF
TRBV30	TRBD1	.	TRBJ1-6	TGTGCCGGGTTCGGGACAGGGTATTCACCCCTCCACTTT	CAGFGTGYSPLHF
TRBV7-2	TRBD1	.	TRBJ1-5	TGTGCCAGCAGCTTCCGAGCTACGGGACAGGGGGGGGATCAGCCCCAGCATTTT	CASSFRATGQGGDQPQHF
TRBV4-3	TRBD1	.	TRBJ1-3	TGCGCCAGCAGCCAAGATAACAGGGGCCGAGACACCATATATTTT	CASSQDNRGRDTIYF
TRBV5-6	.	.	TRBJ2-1	TGTGCCAGCAGCTTGACTACGTCTCGACTCTTC	CASSLTTSRLF
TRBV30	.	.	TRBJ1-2	TGTGCCTGGAGGATATCCGGGGTTGGCTATGGCTACACCTTC	CAWRISGVGYGYTF
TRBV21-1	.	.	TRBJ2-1	TGTGCCAGCAGCTTTTGGAGACTGGACAGGGGGAATATGAATGAGCAGTTCTTC	CASSFWRLDRGNMNEQFF
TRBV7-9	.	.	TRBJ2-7	TGTGCCAGCAGCTTAGTTAGCGGCTCCTACGAGCAGTACTTC	CASSLVSGSYEQYF
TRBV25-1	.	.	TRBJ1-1	TGTGCCAGCACCGCCTACGTCAACACTGAAGCTTTCTTT	CASTAYVNTEAFF
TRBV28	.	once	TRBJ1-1	TGTGCCAGCAGTTTACTCCTTGAAGCTTTCTTT	CASSLLLEAFF
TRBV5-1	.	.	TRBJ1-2	TGCGCCAGCAGCTTGCAGGTTAACTATGGCTACACCTTC	CASSLQVNYGYTF
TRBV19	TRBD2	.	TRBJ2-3	TGTGCCAGTTACGGGAGGGCCGAAGATACGCAGTATTTT	CASYGRAEDTQYF
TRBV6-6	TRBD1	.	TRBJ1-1	TGTGCCACTCACAGGGGGCTGGGCACTGAAGCTTTCTTT	CATHRGLGTEAFF
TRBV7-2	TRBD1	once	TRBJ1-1	TGTGCCAGCAGCCCTGGGACAGTTCAAACTGAAGCTTTCTTT	CASSPGTVQTEAFF
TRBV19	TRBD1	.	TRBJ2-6	TGTGCCAGTAGTAGGACAGGTTTCGGGGCCAACGTCCTGACTTTC	CASSRTGFGANVLTF
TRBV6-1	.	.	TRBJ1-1	TGTGCCAGCAGTGAAATTTACAAATTCAACACTGAAGCTTTCTTT	CASSEIYKFNTEAFF
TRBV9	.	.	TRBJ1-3	TGTGCCAGCAGCGTCGGACATTACTCTGGAAACACCATATATTTT	CASSVGHYSGNTIYF
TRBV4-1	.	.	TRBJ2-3	TGCGCCTCGGGCCAGGGGAGCACAGATACGCAGTATTTT	CASGQGSTDTQYF
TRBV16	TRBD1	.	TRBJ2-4	TGTGCCAGCAGCCAGTTTTCCGGGACAGGGGAAAACATTCAGTACTTC	CASSQFSGTGENIQYF
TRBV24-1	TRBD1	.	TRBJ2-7	TGTGCCACCAGTGGACAGGGCTCCTACGAGCAGTACTTC	CATSGQGSYEQYF
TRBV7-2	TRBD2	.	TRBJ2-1	TGTGCCAGCAGCTCCCAACGGGGGGGGCCTAATTATGAGCAGTTCTTC	CASSSQRGGPNYEQFF
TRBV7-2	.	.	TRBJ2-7	TGTGCCAGCAGCTTACAAGGAGTTATGACCTACGAGCAGTACTTC	CASSLQGVMTYEQYF
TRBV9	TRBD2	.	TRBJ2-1	TGTGCCAGCAGCGTAGCTAGCGGGACCTCCTACAATGAGCAGTTCTTC	CASSVASGTSYNEQFF
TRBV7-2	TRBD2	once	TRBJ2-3	TGTGCCAGCAGCTTCGGACTAGCGGGGGGCGGATATACGCAGTATTTT	CASSFGLAGGGYTQYF
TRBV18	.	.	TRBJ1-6	TGTGCCAGCTCACCATACGACAGCTTTAATTCACCCCTCCACTTT	CASSPYDSFNSPLHF
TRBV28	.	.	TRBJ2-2	TGTGCCAGCAGCCTAAACACCGGGGAGCTGTTTTTT	CASSLNTGELFF
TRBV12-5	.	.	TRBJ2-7	TGTGCTAGTGGTTTGGGGCAGGGGGGCAACGAGCAGTACTTC	CASGLGQGGNEQYF
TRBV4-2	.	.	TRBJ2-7	TGTGCCAGCAGCCAGGGGGAGGGGGAATTAGGGTACGAGCAGTACTTC	CASSQGEGELGYEQYF
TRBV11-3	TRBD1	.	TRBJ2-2	TGTGCCAGCAGCTCACAGGGGACCGGGGAGCTGTTTTTT	CASSSQGTGELFF
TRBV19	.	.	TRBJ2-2	TGTGCCAGTAGTCCACTCTCACAGGGTGGGGGCACCGGGGAGCTGTTTTTT	CASSPLSQGGGTGELFF
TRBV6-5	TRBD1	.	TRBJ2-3	TGTGCCAGCCGCAACTGGGGACAGTCCACAGATACGCAGTATTTT	CASRNWGQSTDTQYF
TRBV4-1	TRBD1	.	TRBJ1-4	TGCGCCAGCAGCCACCGACAGGGGGCCTCTAATGAAAAACTGTTTTTT	CASSHRQGASNEKLFF
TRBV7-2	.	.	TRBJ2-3	TGTGCCAGCAGCTTAGGGTGGAGGAGACGAAGCACAGATACGCAGTATTTT	CASSLGWRRRSTDTQYF
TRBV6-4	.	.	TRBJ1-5	TGTGCCAGCAGTGGAGAGACATCGTGGGCCAATAGCAATCAGCCCCAGCATTTT	CASSGETSWANSNQPQHF
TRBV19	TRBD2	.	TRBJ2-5	TGTGCCAGTACAGAAAGCGGAAAGCGGGGGTACCAAGAGACCCAGTACTTC	CASTESGKRGYQETQYF
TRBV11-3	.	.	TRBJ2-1	TGTGCCAGCAGCTTCGTATCGCTAGCGGAGCAGTTCTTC	CASSFVSLAEQFF
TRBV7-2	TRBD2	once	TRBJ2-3	TGTGCCAGCAGCTTGGCAGCGGGGGGGGCAGATACGCAGTATTTT	CASSLAAGGADTQYF
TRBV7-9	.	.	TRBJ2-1	TGTGCCAGCAGCGAAGGACACTCCTACAATGAGCAGTTCTTC	CASSEGHSYNEQFF
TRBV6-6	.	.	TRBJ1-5	TGTGCCAGCAGTTCGACAGGAGGCAATCAGCCCCAGCATTTT	CASSSTGGNQPQHF
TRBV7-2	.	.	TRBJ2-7	TGTGCCAGCAGCTTAGGTGACAGGTCGAACTACGAGCAGTACTTC	CASSLGDRSNYEQYF
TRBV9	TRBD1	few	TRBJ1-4	TGTGCCAGCAGCCAGGGGGACAGCTTTAATGAAAAACTGTTTTTT	CASSQGDSFNEKLFF
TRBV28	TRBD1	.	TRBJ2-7	TGTGCCAGCAGTTTACGCGCCCGGGACAGCTACGAGCAGTACTTC	CASSLRARDSYEQYF
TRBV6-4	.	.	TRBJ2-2	TGTGCCAGCACAACTCAGGCGAACACCGGGGAGCTGTTTTTT	CASTTQANTGELFF
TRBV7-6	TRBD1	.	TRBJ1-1	TGTGCCAGCAGCTCGACGACAGGGAAGTACACTGAAGCTTTCTTT	CASSSTTGKYTEAFF
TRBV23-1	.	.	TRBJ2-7	TGCGCCAGCAGTCAAAGCGAGGGCTACGAGCAGTACTTC	CASSQSEGYEQYF
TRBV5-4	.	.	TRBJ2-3	TGTGCCAGCAGCTTAGGGGCCCCCGGTAACACAGATACGCAGTATTTT	CASSLGAPGNTDTQYF
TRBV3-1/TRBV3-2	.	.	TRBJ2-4	TGTGCCAGCAGCTCGTCCGCGCGGGTGGCCAAAAACATTCAGTACTTC	CASSSSARVAKNIQYF